The source of this T cell receptor (beta chain) is a study of human T cells and chemical hapten exposure. At the level of the study: Per-sample TCR yields varied mainly from small pooled library volume differences.

This clonotype was recorded at least ten times. The time point: pre-sensitization, week 0. Treatment defined: therapeutic diphenylcyclopropenone sensitization with weekly scalp DPC. In TCRdb, the RACE reads were re-called with MiXCR into one record per CDR3 protein. The sample yields about 87,000 distinct CDR3 sequences, roughly 8.8% seen once. Trimming cost V 0 bases and J 4 bases, with 12 bases left between them. Germline V gives CDR1 DFQATT, CDR2 SNEGSKA (reference sequence). The CDR3 length is 14 residues. The origin of this receptor is a woman in her forties with alopecia areata. Some clones in this sample may be carry-over from other donors' samples. The sequences come from whole blood, collected in connection with sensitization to the hapten diphenylcyclopropenone (DPC). This rearrangement joins TRBV20-1 to TRBJ1-2, with D unclear. CDR3 loop: CSARDLQGFYGYTF. CDR3 bases: TGCAGTGCTAGAGATCTGCAAGGGTTCTATGGCTACACCTTC.